This TCR beta chain was captured in a study of blood T cell repertoires in COVID-19. Only a few counts were recorded for this clone. The protocol was immunoSEQ multiplex PCR, while the TCRdb copy is restricted to in-frame clones and leaves out a portion. This sample has roughly 200,000 clones, with 90% found just once. The origin of this receptor is a man aged 45-65 years with acute or convalescent COVID-19. The sample comprised peripheral blood.

The DNA of the CDR3 is TGTGCCAGCAAACCGGGACAGGGGTTCCAAGAGACCCAGTACTTC. Encoded protein: CASKPGQGFQETQYF. This chain links TRBV28 with TRBJ2-5, with TRBD1 identical over 10 bases. V lost 7 bases, J lost 1 base, and 6 bases stayed unmatched. The CDR3 covers 15 residues. Germline V gene lookup returns CDR1 MDHEN and CDR2 SYDVKM.